This T cell receptor (beta chain) comes out of a study of shared T cell receptors in the human thymus. V dropped 1 base and J dropped 3 bases, with 22 bases sitting between them. The CDR3 consists of 18 residues. Germline V gene lookup returns CDR1 ENHRY and CDR2 SYGVKD. The method was immunoSEQ multiplex PCR; TCRdb's version includes in-frame clones alone and lacks a portion of them. The table shows more than 300,000 clones, with approximately 95% occurring only once. This clone was counted once. The chain carries TRBV10-3 and TRBJ2-7; D is tentatively TRBD1 or TRBD2 (5 bases each). The source material was thymocytes. This clonotype was obtained from a human donor. In DNA form, the CDR3 reads TGTGCCATCAGTGAGTTAGTTTCTCGCAGGGACCCCCTCTACGAGCAGTACTTC. Encoded protein: CAISELVSRRDPLYEQYF.